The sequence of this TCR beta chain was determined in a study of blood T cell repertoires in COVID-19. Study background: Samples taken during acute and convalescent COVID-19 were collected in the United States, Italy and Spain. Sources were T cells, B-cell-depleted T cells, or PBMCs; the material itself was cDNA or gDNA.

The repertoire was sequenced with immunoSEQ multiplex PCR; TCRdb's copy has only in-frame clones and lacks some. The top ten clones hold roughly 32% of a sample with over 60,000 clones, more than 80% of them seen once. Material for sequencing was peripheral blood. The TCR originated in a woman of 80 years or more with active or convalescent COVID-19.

In DNA form, the CDR3 reads TGTGCCAGCAGCCTCGCTCGGGTTGAGCAGTTCTTC. Protein sequence: CASSLARVEQFF. The V gene is TRBV3-1 (or the pseudogene TRBV3-2), the J gene TRBJ2-1; D gene ambiguous. This CDR3 region has 12 residues. The germline V gene encodes CDR1 LGHDT and CDR2 YNNKEL (reference sequence). V was trimmed by 4 bases and J by 9 bases, leaving 10 bases between them.